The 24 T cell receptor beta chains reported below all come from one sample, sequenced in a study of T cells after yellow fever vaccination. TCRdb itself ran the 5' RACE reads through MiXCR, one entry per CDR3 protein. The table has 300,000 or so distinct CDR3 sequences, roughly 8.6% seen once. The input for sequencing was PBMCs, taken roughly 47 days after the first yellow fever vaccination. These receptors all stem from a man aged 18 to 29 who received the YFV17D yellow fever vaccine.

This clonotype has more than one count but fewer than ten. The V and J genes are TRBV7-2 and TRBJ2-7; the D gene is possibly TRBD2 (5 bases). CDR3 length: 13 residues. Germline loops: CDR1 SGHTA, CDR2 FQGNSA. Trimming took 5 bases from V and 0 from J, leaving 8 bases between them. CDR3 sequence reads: CASSQRDSYEQYF. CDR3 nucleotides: TGTGCCAGCAGCCAGAGGGACTCCTACGAGCAGTACTTC.

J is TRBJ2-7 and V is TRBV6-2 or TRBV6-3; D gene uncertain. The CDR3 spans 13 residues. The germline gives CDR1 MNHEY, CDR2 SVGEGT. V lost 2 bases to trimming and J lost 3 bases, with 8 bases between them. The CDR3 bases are TGTGCCAGCAGTTACCTCGACGGCTACGAGCAGTACGTC. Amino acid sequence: CASSYLDGYEQYV.

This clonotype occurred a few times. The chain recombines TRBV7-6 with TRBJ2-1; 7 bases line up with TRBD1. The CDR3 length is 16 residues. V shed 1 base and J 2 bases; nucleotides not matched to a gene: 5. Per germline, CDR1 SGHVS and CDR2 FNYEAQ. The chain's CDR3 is CASSLGTGRAYNEQFF. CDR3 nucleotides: TGTGCCAGCAGCTTAGGGACAGGACGGGCCTACAATGAGCAGTTCTTC.

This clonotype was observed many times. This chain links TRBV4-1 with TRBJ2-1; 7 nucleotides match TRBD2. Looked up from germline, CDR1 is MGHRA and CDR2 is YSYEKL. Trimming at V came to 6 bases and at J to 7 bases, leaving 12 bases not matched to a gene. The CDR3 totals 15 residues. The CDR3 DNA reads TGCGCCAGCAGTTCGCGGGGGATATTCAAGAATGAGCAGTTCTTC. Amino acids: CASSSRGIFKNEQFF.

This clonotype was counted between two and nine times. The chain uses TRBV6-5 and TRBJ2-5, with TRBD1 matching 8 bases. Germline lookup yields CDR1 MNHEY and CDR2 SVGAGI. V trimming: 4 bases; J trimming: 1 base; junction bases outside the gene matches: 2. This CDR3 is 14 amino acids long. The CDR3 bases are TGTGCCAGCAGTTTGACAGGGGTCCAAGAGACCCAGTACTTC. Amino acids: CASSLTGVQETQYF.

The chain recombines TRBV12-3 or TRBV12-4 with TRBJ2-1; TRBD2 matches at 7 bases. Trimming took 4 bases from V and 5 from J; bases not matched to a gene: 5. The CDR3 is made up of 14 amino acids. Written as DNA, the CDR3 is TGTGCCAGCAGTTGGGCTAGCGGCGACAATGAGCAGTTCTTC. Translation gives CASSWASGDNEQFF.

In DNA form, the CDR3 reads TGCAGTGCTAGACAGAGTATGAACACTGAAGCTTTCTTT. Translation: CSARQSMNTEAFF. The chain employs TRBV20-1 and TRBJ1-1; D is unclear. The ends were cut back, 2 bases at V and 0 bases at J, with 7 bases in the middle. Looked up from germline, CDR1 is DFQATT and CDR2 is SNEGSKA (reference sequence). The CDR3 length is 13 residues.

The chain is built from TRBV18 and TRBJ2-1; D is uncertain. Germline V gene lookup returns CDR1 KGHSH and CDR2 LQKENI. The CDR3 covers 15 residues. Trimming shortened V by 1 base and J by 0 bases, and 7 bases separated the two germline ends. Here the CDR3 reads CASSPLISSYNEQFF. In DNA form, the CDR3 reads TGTGCCAGCTCACCACTCATCAGCTCCTACAATGAGCAGTTCTTC.

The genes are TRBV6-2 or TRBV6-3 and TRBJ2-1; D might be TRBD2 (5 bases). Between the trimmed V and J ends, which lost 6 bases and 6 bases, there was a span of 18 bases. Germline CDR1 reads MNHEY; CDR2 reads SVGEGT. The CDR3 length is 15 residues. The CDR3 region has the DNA TGTGCCAGCAGCCCGGGGTGGGCCCGGTCCAATGAGCAGTTCTTC. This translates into CASSPGWARSNEQFF.

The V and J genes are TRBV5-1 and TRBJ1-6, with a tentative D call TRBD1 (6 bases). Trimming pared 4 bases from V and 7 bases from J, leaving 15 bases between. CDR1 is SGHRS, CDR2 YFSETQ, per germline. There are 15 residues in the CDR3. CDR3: CASSMRTASNSPLHF. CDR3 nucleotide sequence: TGCGCCAGCAGCATGCGGACAGCGTCGAATTCACCCCTCCACTTT.

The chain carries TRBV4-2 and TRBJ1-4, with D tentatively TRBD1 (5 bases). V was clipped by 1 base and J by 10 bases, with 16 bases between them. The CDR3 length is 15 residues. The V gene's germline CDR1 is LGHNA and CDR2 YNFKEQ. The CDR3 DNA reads TGTGCCAGCAGCCAAGTGGGGGAAACAGCGGGAAAACTGTTTTTT. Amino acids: CASSQVGETAGKLFF.

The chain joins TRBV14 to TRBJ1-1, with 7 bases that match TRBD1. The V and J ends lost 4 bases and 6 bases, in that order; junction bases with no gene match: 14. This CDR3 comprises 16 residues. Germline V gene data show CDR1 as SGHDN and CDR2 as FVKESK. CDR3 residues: CASSPPQGRTYAEAFF. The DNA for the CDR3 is TGTGCCAGCAGCCCGCCACAGGGGAGAACTTATGCTGAAGCTTTCTTT.

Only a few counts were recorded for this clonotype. In DNA, the CDR3 is TGTGCCAGCAGTCCGGACAGGGTTTCACCCCTCCACTTT. Its translation is CASSPDRVSPLHF. The chain couples TRBV6-2 or TRBV6-3 to TRBJ1-6; 8 bases fit TRBD1. The trim removed 5 bases at V and 9 bases at J, leaving 3 bases unmatched. The CDR3 is 13 amino acids. The V gene's germline CDR1 is MNHEY and CDR2 SVGEGT.

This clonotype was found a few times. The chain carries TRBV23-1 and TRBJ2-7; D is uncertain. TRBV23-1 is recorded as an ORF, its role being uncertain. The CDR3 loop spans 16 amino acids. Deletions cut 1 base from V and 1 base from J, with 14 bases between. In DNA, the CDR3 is TGCGCCAGCAGTCAATTAGCCCATAAGGGATCCTACGAGCAGTACGTC. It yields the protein CASSQLAHKGSYEQYV.

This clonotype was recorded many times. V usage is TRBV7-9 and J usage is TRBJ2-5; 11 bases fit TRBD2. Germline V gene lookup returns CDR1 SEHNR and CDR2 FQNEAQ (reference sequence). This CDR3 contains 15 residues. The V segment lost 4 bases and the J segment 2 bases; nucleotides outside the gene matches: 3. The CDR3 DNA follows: TGTGCCAGCAGCTCGACTAGCGGGGCGCAAGAGACCCAGTACTTC. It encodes CASSSTSGAQETQYF.

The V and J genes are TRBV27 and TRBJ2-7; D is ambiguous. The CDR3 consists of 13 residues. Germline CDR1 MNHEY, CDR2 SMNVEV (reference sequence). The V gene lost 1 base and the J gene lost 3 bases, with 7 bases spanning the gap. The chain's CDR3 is CASSLLENYEQYF. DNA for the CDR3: TGTGCCAGCAGTTTATTGGAAAACTACGAGCAGTACTTC.

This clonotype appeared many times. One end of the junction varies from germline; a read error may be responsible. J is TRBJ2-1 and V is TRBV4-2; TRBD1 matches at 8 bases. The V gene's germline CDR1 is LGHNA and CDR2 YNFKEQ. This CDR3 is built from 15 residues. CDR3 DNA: TGTGCCAGCAGCGAAGAGGGGACAGGTAACAATGAGCAGTTCTTC. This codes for CASSEEGTGNNEQFF.

CDR3 amino acids: CASSILAGGTTGELFF. CDR3 DNA sequence: TGTGCCAGCAGTATACTAGCGGGGGGGACCACCGGGGAGCTGTTTTTT. J is TRBJ2-2 and V is TRBV27; 13 bases match TRBD2. Trimming cost V 5 bases and J 4 bases; bases outside gene matches: 4. The CDR3 loop spans 16 amino acids. From germline, CDR1 is MNHEY and CDR2 SMNVEV (reference sequence).

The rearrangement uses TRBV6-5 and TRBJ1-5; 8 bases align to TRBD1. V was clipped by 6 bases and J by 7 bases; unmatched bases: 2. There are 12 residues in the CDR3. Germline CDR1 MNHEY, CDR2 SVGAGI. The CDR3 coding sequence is TGTGCCAGCAGCACAGGGGGACAGCCCCAGCATTTT. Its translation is CASSTGGQPQHF.

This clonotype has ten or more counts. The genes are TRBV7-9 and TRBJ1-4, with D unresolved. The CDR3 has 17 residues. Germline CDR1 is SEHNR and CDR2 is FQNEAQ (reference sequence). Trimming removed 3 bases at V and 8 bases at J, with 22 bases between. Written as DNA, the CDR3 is TGTGCCAGCAGCTTCCCCATTGAATTACAAAATAGGGAAAAACTGTTTTTT. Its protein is CASSFPIELQNREKLFF.

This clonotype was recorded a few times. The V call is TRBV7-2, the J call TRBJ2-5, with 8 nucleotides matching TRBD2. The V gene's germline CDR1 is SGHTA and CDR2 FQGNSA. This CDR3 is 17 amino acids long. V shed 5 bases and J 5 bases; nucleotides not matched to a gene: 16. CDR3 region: CASSPTSVSGAWETQYF. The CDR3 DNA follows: TGTGCCAGCAGCCCGACTTCGGTTAGCGGGGCTTGGGAGACCCAGTACTTC.

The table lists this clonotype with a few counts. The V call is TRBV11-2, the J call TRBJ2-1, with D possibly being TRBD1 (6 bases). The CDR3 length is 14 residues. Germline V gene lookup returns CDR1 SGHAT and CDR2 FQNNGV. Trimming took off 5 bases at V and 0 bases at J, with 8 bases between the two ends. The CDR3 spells CASSGGYSYNEQFF. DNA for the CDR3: TGTGCCAGCAGCGGGGGCTACTCCTACAATGAGCAGTTCTTC.

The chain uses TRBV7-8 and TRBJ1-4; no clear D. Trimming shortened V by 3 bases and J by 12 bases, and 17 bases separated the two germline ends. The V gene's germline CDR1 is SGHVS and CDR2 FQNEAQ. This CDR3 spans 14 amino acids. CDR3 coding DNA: TGTGCCAGCAGCTTTAGTTCTGGTGATGCGGAACTGTTTTTT. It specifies CASSFSSGDAELFF.

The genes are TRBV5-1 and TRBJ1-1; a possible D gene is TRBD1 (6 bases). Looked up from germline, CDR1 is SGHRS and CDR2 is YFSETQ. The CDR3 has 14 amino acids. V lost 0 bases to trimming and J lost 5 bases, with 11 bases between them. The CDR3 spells CASSLAGARTEAFF. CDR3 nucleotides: TGCGCCAGCAGCTTGGCAGGGGCCAGGACTGAAGCTTTCTTT.